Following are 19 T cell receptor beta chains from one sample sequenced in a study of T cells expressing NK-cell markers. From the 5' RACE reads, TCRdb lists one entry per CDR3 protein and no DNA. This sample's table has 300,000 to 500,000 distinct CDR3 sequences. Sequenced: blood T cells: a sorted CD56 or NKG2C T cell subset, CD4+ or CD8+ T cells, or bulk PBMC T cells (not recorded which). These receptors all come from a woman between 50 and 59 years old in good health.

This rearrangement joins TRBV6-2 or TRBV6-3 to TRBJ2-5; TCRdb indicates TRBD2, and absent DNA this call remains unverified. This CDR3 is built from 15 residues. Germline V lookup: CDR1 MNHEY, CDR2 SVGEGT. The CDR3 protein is CASRLAGLDQETQYF.

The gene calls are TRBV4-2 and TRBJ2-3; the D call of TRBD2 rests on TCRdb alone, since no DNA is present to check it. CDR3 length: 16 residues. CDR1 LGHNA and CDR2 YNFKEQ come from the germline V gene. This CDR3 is CASSQVGLAGSDTQYF.

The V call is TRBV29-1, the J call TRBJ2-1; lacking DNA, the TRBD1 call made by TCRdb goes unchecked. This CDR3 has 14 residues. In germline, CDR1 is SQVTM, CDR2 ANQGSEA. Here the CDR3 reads CSVDPGRTYNEQFF.

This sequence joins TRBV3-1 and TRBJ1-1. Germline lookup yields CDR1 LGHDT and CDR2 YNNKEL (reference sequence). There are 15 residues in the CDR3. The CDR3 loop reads CASSQAGGSGTEAFF.

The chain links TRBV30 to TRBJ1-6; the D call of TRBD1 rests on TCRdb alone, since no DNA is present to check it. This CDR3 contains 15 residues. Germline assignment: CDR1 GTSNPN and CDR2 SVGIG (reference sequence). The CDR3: CAWSMGQGYNSPLHF.

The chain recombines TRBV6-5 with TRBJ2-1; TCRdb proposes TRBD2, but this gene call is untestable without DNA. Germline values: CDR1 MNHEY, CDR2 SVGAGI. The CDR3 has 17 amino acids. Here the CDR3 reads CASSSVLGTSSYNEQFF.

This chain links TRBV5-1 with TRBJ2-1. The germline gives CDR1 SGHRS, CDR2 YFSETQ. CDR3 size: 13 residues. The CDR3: CASSFEAWGEQFF.

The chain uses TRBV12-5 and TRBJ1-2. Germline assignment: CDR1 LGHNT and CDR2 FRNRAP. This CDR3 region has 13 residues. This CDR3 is CASGLMASGGYTF.

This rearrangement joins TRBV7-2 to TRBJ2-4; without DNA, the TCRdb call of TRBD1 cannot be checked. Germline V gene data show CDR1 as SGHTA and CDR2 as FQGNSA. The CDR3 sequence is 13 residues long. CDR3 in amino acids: CASSPGFWDIQYF.

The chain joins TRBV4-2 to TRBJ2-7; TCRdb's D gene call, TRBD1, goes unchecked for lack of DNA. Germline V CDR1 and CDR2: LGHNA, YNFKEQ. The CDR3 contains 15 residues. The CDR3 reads CASSQAGTGSREQYF.

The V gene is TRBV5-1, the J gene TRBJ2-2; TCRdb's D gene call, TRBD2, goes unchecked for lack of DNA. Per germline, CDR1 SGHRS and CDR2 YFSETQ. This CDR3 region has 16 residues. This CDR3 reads CASRRLARPNTGELFF. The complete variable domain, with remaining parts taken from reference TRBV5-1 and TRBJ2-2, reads KAGVTQTPRYLIKTRGQQVTLSCSPISGHRSVSWYQQTPGQGLQFLFEYFSETQRNKGNFPGRFSGRQFSNSRSEMNVSTLELGDSALYLCASRRLARPNTGELFFGEGSRLTVL.

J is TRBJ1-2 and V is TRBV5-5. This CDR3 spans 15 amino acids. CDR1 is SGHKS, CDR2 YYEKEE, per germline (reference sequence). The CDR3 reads CASSLESWVGYGYTF.

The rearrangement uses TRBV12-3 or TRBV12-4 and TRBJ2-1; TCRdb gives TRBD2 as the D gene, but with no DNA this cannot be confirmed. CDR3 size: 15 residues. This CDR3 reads CASSFGGPSGGEQFF.

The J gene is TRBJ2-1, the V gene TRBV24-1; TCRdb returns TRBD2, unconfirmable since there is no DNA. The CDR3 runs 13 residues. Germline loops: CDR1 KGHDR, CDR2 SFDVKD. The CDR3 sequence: CASQAGLGNEQFF.

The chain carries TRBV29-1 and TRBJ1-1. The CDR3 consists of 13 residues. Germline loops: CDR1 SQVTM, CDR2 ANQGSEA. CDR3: CSANQGMNTEAFF. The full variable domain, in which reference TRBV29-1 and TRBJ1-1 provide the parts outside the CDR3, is SAVISQKPSRDICQRGTSLTIQCQVDSQVTMMFWYRQQPGQSLTLIATANQGSEATYESGFVIDKFPISRPNLTFSTLTVSNMSPEDSSIYLCSANQGMNTEAFFGQGTRLTVV.

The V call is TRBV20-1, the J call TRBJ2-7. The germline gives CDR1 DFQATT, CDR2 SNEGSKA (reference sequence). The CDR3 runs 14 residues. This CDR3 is CSARVLGLRGEQYF.

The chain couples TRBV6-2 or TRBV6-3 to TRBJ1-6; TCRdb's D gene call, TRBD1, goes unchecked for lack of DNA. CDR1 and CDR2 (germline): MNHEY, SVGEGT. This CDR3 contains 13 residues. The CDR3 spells CASRRDANSPLHF.

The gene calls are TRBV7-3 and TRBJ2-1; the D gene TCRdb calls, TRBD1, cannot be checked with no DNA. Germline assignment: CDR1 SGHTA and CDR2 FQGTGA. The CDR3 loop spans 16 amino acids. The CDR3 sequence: CASSLTGGLTYNEQFF.

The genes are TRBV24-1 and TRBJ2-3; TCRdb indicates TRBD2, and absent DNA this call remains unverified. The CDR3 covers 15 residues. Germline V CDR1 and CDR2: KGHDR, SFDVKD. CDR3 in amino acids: CATSRGLAGADTQYF.